What follows are 20 T cell receptor beta chains derived from one specimen sequenced in a study of identical twins. MiXCR, applied by TCRdb to the 5' RACE reads, yields one record per CDR3 protein. There are 640,000 or so distinct CDR3 sequences in the sample; roughly 6.2% occur only once, and under 2% lies in the top ten. The sample was naive T cells sorted from blood. The receptors were gathered from a man between 18 and 29 years old in good health.

This clonotype was recorded at least ten times. The V gene is TRBV5-6, the J gene TRBJ2-7; either TRBD1 or TRBD2 may fit D (5 bases each). CDR3 size: 13 residues. Trimming took off 0 bases at V and 5 bases at J, with 9 bases between the two ends. Germline V lookup: CDR1 SGHDT, CDR2 YYEEEE. CDR3 region: CASSLGGIHEQYF. In nucleotides, the CDR3 is TGTGCCAGCAGCTTGGGGGGGATCCACGAGCAGTACTTC.

This clonotype was counted only a few times. The V and J genes are TRBV11-1 and TRBJ2-2; D may match TRBD1 or TRBD2 (5 bases each). V lost 3 bases, J lost 4 bases, and 21 bases lay in between. The CDR3 is 18 residues long. The V gene's germline CDR1 is SGHAT and CDR2 FQDESV (reference sequence). For the CDR3, the DNA is TGTGCCAGCAGCTTTAGGGGACGTAAGGCCCCCATCACCGGGGAGCTGTTTTTT. Translation gives CASSFRGRKAPITGELFF.

The CDR3, as DNA: TGTGCCAGCAGTTTAGATCCCGCGGGAGAAGTGGAAGATACGCAGTATTTT. Its translation: CASSLDPAGEVEDTQYF. The genes are TRBV27 and TRBJ2-3; 7 bases align to TRBD2. J gave up 5 bases and V 2 bases, and 13 bases lay outside the gene matches. This CDR3 is 17 amino acids long. Germline V lookup: CDR1 MNHEY, CDR2 SMNVEV (reference sequence).

This clonotype was seen repeatedly, ten times or more. The V gene is TRBV6-2 or TRBV6-3, the J gene TRBJ2-3; D is unclear. Germline-derived CDR1 and CDR2 are MNHEY and SVGEGT. V lost 7 bases to trimming and J lost 0 bases, with 5 bases between them. The CDR3 is 12 amino acids. In DNA, the CDR3 is TGTGCCAGCACCCGAAGCACAGATACGCAGTATTTT. Its translation is CASTRSTDTQYF.

The rearrangement links TRBV28 to TRBJ2-5; D may match TRBD1 or TRBD2 (6 bases each). V was cut by 6 bases and J by 4 bases, with 15 bases left in between. This CDR3 has 14 amino acids. Germline V gene lookup returns CDR1 MDHEN and CDR2 SYDVKM. CDR3 in DNA: TGTGCCAGCAGCCCTATCGGGGGCTCAGAGACCCAGTACTTC. This translates into CASSPIGGSETQYF.

This clonotype showed up many times. The V gene is TRBV12-3 or TRBV12-4, the J gene TRBJ2-7; D not certain. The CDR3 contains 14 residues. Trimming pared 3 bases from V and 2 bases from J, leaving 11 bases between. The chain's CDR3 is CASSFRRNPYEQYF. The DNA for the CDR3 is TGTGCCAGCAGTTTTAGACGGAATCCCTACGAGCAGTACTTC.

This clonotype has a count of ten or more. The chain is built from TRBV7-2 and TRBJ2-3; maybe TRBD2 (6 bases). Germline V gene sequence: CDR1 SGHTA, CDR2 FQGNSA. Deletions cut 3 bases from V and 4 bases from J, with 14 bases between. This CDR3 is built from 15 residues. The CDR3, as DNA: TGTGCCAGCAGCTTTGTTAGCGGTCAGTCAGATACGCAGTATTTT. It translates to CASSFVSGQSDTQYF.

This clonotype was seen at least ten times. The V and J genes are TRBV5-1 and TRBJ1-1; no firm D call. The CDR3 runs to 16 residues. V was clipped by 1 base and J by 0 bases, with 13 bases between them. The germline gives CDR1 SGHRS, CDR2 YFSETQ. CDR3 in DNA: TGCGCCAGCAGCTTGTCCCCAGGCCCGATGAACACTGAAGCTTTCTTT. Protein product: CASSLSPGPMNTEAFF.

This clonotype was detected ten times or more. The rearrangement links TRBV21-1 to TRBJ2-7; the table assigns TRBD2, which was not confirmed against the DNA. TRBV21-1 is classified as a pseudogene. CDR3 size: 15 residues. CDR3 loop: CATPGLAGNSYEQYF. CDR3 sequence (DNA): TGTGCCACCCCGGGACTAGCGGGCAACTCCTACGAGCAGTACTTC.

To note about this clonotype: A much larger clone differs by one base, so this may be a read error. The CDR3 does not end in the conserved phenylalanine or tryptophan, so this is likely a read error. The chain combines TRBV29-1 with TRBJ1-4; 10 bases line up with TRBD1. Germline CDR1 reads SQVTM; CDR2 reads ANQGSEA. The CDR3 loop spans 14 amino acids. V shed 6 bases and J 7 bases; nucleotides not matched to a gene: 8. CDR3 coding DNA: TGCAGCGTGACCCCGGGACAGGGGCCTGAAAAACTGTTTATT. This translates into CSVTPGQGPEKLFI.

This clonotype was detected ten times or more. V gene TRBV12-3 or TRBV12-4 combines with J gene TRBJ2-3; the D gene is possibly TRBD2 (6 bases). Trimming cost V 8 bases and J 4 bases, with 13 bases left between them. The CDR3 loop spans 13 amino acids. CDR3 region: CASRSGLADTQYF. The CDR3, as DNA: TGTGCCAGCCGTAGCGGACTGGCAGATACGCAGTATTTT.

This clonotype was picked up many times. This sequence joins TRBV10-3 and TRBJ1-1; possible D gene TRBD1, 5 bases. This CDR3 comprises 12 residues. V was shortened by 4 bases and J by 7 bases, with 10 bases between the two germline ends. Germline-derived CDR1 and CDR2 are ENHRY and SYGVKD. CDR3 protein: CAISGGGIEAFF. In nucleotides, the CDR3 is TGTGCCATCAGTGGTGGGGGAATTGAAGCTTTCTTT.

This clonotype has only a few counts. This chain uses TRBV3-1 with TRBJ1-1, with 10 bases matching TRBD1. J lost 5 bases, V lost 1 base, and 10 bases had no gene match. The CDR3 sequence is 17 residues long. CDR1 is LGHDT, CDR2 YNNKEL, per germline (reference sequence). The CDR3 nucleotides read TGTGCCAGCAGCCAAGGACAGGGGGCTTTTTTGAGGACTGAAGCTTTCTTT. It is translated as CASSQGQGAFLRTEAFF.

CDR3 region: CAIFGTEDYTQYF. Here the CDR3 DNA reads TGTGCCATCTTCGGGACAGAAGATTATACGCAGTATTTT. The V gene is TRBV24-1, the J gene TRBJ2-3, with 7 positions matching TRBD1. Per the germline V gene, CDR1 is KGHDR and CDR2 is SFDVKD. J lost 7 bases, V lost 11 bases, and 11 bases had no gene match. The CDR3 consists of 13 residues.

CDR3 coding DNA: TGTGCCAGCAGTGAAAGGGCGACTAAAGATACGCAGTATTTT. Amino acids: CASSERATKDTQYF. V and J are TRBV2 and TRBJ2-3; tentatively, D is TRBD2 (5 bases). This CDR3 has 14 amino acids. CDR1 is SNHLY, CDR2 FYNNEI, per germline. V lost 2 bases and J 5 bases, leaving 11 bases between the germline ends.

The chain carries TRBV29-1 and TRBJ2-7; D not certain. The germline V gene has CDR1 SQVTM and CDR2 ANQGSEA. This CDR3 region has 11 residues. CDR3 sequence (DNA): TGCAGGGGCGAGTGTACCTACGAGCAGTACTTC. Its protein is CRGECTYEQYF.

Ten or more counts support this clonotype. This chain links TRBV20-1 with TRBJ2-1; 9 nucleotides align to TRBD2. Trimming took 2 bases from V and 1 from J; bases not matched to a gene: 9. Germline V gene lookup returns CDR1 DFQATT and CDR2 SNEGSKA (reference sequence). The CDR3 length is 17 residues. The CDR3 sequence: CSARPIGTSSSYNEQFF. The CDR3 DNA sequence: TGCAGTGCTAGACCCATAGGGACTAGCTCTTCCTACAATGAGCAGTTCTTC.

This sequence joins TRBV6-5 and TRBJ2-7, with TRBD1 identical over 9 bases. The trim removed 0 bases at V and 5 bases at J, leaving 2 bases unmatched. CDR1 and CDR2 from the germline V gene are MNHEY and SVGAGI. This CDR3 has 14 residues. Here the CDR3 DNA reads TGTGCCAGCAGTTACTCTACAGGGGGCAACGAGCAGTACTTC. This sequence encodes CASSYSTGGNEQYF.

This clonotype has a handful of counts. The rearrangement joins TRBV20-1 to TRBJ1-2; 7 nucleotides agree with TRBD1. The CDR3 is 13 amino acids. In germline, CDR1 is DFQATT, CDR2 SNEGSKA (reference sequence). The CDR3 nucleotides are TGCAGCCCTAGGACAGGAAACGACTATGGCTACACCTTC. Protein: CSPRTGNDYGYTF.

This chain links TRBV29-1 with TRBJ2-5; D unresolved. With 4 bases removed from V and 5 bases from J, the gap between germline ends came to 11 bases. Looked up from germline, CDR1 is SQVTM and CDR2 is ANQGSEA. The CDR3 covers 12 residues. This CDR3 reads CSVVSVGETQYF. The CDR3, as DNA: TGCAGCGTTGTATCGGTGGGGGAGACCCAGTACTTC.